This TCR beta chain was observed in a study of identifying expanded T cells in peripheral blood. Study-wide results and caveats: Technical replicates showed around 1.2 changed clones; around two weeks roughly 18; four weeks 19. Across healthy donors, higher total template counts meant significantly greater roughly 2-week count variance.

This clone was detected once. Its antigen remains unidentified. TCRdb's table, derived via immunoSEQ multiplex PCR, lists solely in-frame clones and lacks some. The sample yields more than 70,000 clones, around 85% seen once. Collection occurred without any documented infections or immune events in donors. This TCR derives from a person aged 18 to 75 in good health. Sequencing was done on a sample of blood.

CDR3 amino acids: CASQTEDSLLHF. The CDR3 bases are TGTGCCAGCCAAACCGAGGACAGCCTCCTCCACTTT. The rearrangement joins TRBV19 to TRBJ1-6; D possibly corresponds to TRBD1 (6 bases). V dropped 9 bases and J dropped 15 bases, with 18 bases sitting between them. Germline CDR1 and CDR2: LNHDA and SQIVND (reference sequence). CDR3 length equals 12 residues.